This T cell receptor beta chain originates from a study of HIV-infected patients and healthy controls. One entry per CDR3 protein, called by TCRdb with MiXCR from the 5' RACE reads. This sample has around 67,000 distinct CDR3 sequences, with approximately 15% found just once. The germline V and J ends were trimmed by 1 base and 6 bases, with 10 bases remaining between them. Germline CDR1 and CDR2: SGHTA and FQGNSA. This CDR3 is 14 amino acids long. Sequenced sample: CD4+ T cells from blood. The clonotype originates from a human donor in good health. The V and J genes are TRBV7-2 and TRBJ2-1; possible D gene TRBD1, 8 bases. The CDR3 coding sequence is TGTGCCAGCAGCTTAGACAGGGGGGGCAATGAGCAGTTCTTC. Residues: CASSLDRGGNEQFF.